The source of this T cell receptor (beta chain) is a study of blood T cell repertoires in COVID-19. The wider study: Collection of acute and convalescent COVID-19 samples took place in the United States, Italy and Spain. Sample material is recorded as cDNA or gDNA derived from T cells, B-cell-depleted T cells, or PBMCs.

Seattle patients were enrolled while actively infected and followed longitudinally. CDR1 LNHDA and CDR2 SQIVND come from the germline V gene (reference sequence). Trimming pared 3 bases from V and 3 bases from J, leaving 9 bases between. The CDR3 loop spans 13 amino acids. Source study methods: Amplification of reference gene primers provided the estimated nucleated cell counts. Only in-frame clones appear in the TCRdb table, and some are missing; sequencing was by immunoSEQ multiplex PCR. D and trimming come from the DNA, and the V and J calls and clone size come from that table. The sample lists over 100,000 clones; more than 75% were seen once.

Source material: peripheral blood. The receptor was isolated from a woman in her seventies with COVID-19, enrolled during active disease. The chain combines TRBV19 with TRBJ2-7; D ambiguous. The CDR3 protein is CASSMRQSYEQYF. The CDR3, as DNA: TGTGCCAGTAGTATGCGGCAAAGCTACGAGCAGTACTTC.